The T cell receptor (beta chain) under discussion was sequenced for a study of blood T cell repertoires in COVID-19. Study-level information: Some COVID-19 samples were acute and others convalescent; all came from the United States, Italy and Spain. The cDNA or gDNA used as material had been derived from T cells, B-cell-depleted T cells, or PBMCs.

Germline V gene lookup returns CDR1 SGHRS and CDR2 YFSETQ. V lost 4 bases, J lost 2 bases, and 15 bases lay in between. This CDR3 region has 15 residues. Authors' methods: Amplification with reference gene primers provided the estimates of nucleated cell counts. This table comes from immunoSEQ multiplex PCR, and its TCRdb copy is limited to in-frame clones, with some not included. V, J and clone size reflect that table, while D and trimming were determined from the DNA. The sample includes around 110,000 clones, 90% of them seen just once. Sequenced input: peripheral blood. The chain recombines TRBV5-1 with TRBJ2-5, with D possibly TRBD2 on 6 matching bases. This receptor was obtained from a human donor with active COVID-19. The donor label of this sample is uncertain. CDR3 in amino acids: CASSPGVAGQETQYF. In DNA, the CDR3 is TGCGCCAGCAGCCCGGGGGTGGCAGGGCAAGAGACCCAGTACTTC.